This T cell receptor (beta chain) derives from a study of tumor and adjacent non-tumor tissue in lung cancer. RNA was extracted from bulk tissue without any cell sorting. Three rounds of nested PCR, following a modified ARM-PCR protocol, produced the TCRbeta library. TCRdb fed the multiplex PCR reads into MiXCR, producing one record per CDR3 protein. The table lists about 75,000 distinct CDR3 sequences, around four fifths of them singletons, with about 12% in the top ten. CDR3 length equals 16 residues. Germline lookup yields CDR1 LGHNA and CDR2 YNFKEQ. As for this clonotype: The junction departs from the called germline gene at one end, perhaps through a read error.

The TCR comes from a woman aged 45-65 years with non-small cell lung cancer. The V gene is TRBV4-2, the J gene TRBJ1-6, with TRBD1 as a possible D gene (6 bases). The sequencing input was lung tumor tissue. The DNA for the CDR3 is TGTGCCAGCAGCCCGAACAAGGGGGAGGGTGGTTCACGCCTCCGCTTT. This sequence encodes CASSPNKGEGGSRLRF.